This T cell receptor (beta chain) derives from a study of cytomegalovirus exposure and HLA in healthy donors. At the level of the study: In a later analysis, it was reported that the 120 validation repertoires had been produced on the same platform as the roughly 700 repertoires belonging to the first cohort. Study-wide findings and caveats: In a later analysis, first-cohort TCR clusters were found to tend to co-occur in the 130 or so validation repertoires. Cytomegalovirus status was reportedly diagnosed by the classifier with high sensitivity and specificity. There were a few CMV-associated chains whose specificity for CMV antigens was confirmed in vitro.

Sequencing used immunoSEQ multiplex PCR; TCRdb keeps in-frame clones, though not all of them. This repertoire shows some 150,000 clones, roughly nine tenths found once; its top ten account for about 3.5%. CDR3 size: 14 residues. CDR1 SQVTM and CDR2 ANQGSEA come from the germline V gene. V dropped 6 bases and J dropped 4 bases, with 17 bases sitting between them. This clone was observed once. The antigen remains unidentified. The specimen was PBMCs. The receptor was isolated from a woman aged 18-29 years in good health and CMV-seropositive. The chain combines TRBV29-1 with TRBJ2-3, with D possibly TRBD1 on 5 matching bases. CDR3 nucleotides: TGCAGCGTACGGACCCGGACCAGGGCAGATACGCAGTATTTT. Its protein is CSVRTRTRADTQYF.